The rows below give T cell receptor beta chains drawn from one sample of a study of cytomegalovirus exposure and HLA in healthy donors. Repertoires were generated with immunoSEQ multiplex PCR, while TCRdb's copy carries only in-frame clones and drops some. Among hundreds of thousands of clones listed, approximately 90% were seen once. What was sequenced was PBMCs. These receptors all come from a woman under 30 in good health and CMV-seronegative. CDR3s leave out the opening cysteine and the closing phenylalanine or tryptophan.

>13|TRBJ1-4|TRBV30
AWRLSGVPGEKLF
>13|TRBJ2-1|TRBV29-1
SVENAERGYGEQF
>13|TRBJ2-2|TRBV18
ASSPTSGYTGELF
>16|TRBJ2-6|TRBV4-1
ASSQVLRPPPGANVLT
>12|TRBJ2-7|TRBV18
ASSPGTRDNEQY
>13|TRBJ1-4|TRBV19
ASSPTGVLNEKLF
>13|TRBJ2-1|TRBV9
ASNKAGEGWDEQF
>12|TRBJ1-2|TRBV9
ASSVEAGAYGYT
>9|TRBJ2-1|TRBV6-6
ASSSGTRKF
>13|TRBJ2-1|TRBV5-6
ASSYTSGGAVWQF
>13|TRBJ1-1|TRBV11-2
ASSLVGQANTEAF
>13|TRBJ2-1|TRBV5-1
ASSLGGRGNNEQF
>12|TRBJ2-7|TRBV27
ASSHQAETYEQY
>14|TRBJ1-1|TRBV30
AGLGTGWPMNTEAF
>12|TRBJ1-1|TRBV5-1
ASGVVGENTEAF
>11|TRBJ1-3|TRBV5-4
ASSRDSGNTIY
>12|TRBJ2-5|TRBV6-5
ASSYGLAQETQY
>13|TRBJ1-3|TRBV30
AWILSGSGGNTIY
>14|TRBJ1-5|TRBV7-9
ASSLARTGGNQPQH
>12|TRBJ2-2|TRBV7-9
ASSLGLNPGELF
>12|TRBJ2-2|TRBV5-1
ASSHRGDTGELF
>11|TRBJ2-7|TRBV5-5
ASSLRSNYEQY
>12|TRBJ1-4|TRBV9
ASSLRGFGEKLF
>11|TRBJ2-7|TRBV6-6
ASSFPRSYEQY
>14|TRBJ2-2|TRBV14
ASSLLQGANTGELF
>11|TRBJ2-5|TRBV5-6
ASSLAGAETQY
>14|TRBJ2-7|TRBV27
ASSLDTGTSFYEQY
>13|TRBJ1-2|TRBV4-1
ASSQGGEGVGGYT
>16|TRBJ1-4|TRBV5-4
ASSLVGTGGIGEEKLF
>12|TRBJ2-7|TRBV9
ASSVRARAHEQY
>14|TRBJ2-1|TRBV9
ASSQTGTSAYNEQF
>11|TRBJ2-7|TRBV11-2
ASSPGHLYEQY
>14|TRBJ2-7|TRBV28
ASRPGSQASNYEQY
>14|TRBJ2-7|TRBV4-2
ASSQDSGTGGPHQY
>10|TRBJ2-7|TRBV7-2
ASSSGHSEQY
>14|TRBJ2-2|TRBV15
ATSRTSGRATGELF
>14|TRBJ2-7|TRBV29-1
SVEEASGLTSYEQY
>13|TRBJ2-1|TRBV10-2
ASSEFGTSEGEQF
>13|TRBJ2-7|TRBV7-9
ASSLVGGSGYEQY
>13|TRBJ1-4|TRBV27
ASSLQGATNEKLF
>16|TRBJ2-3|TRBV9
ASSVAPGQGRSTDTQY
>17|TRBJ1-1|TRBV11-2
ASSLGQYRGRFLNTEAF
>11|TRBJ1-2|TRBV27
ASMGTANYGYT
>11|TRBJ2-5|TRBV5-6
ASSFGSVETQY
>11|TRBJ1-2|TRBV5-1
ASSFGGSYGYT
>13|TRBJ2-1|TRBV19
ASSMVSGDYNEQF
>13|TRBJ2-1|TRBV29-1
SVAAGLVYDDEQF
>12|TRBJ1-1|TRBV28
ASSLLGTGGEAF
>10|TRBJ1-2|TRBV28
ATGEDRFGYT
>10|TRBJ1-1|TRBV6-5
ASSSFNTEAF
>15|TRBJ2-7|TRBV6-1
ASSVTGGSTWGNEQY
>13|TRBJ2-7|TRBV5-6
ASSPTWTDPYEQY
>14|TRBJ1-2|TRBV4-2
ASSQVPPGFNYGYT
>14|TRBJ1-2|TRBV4-1
ASSQEGNFLAGGYT